This section outlines one T cell receptor beta chain sequence together with its context. This entry is derived from a study of blood T cell repertoires in COVID-19. Study-level background: Some COVID-19 samples were acute and others convalescent; all came from the United States, Italy and Spain. PBMCs, B-cell-depleted T cells, or T cells were the source of the cDNA or gDNA that made up the material.

Per the original methods: Reference gene primer amplification gave estimated nucleated cell counts. This table comes from immunoSEQ multiplex PCR, and its TCRdb copy is limited to in-frame clones, with some not included. V, J and clone size are those of that table, while D and trimming were read from the DNA. The table lists some 150,000 clones, 70% to 90% of them singletons. Trimming at V came to 7 bases and at J to 7 bases, leaving 6 bases not matched to a gene. CDR1 and CDR2 (germline): ENHRY, SYGVKD. This CDR3 region has 14 residues. This sequence joins TRBV10-3 and TRBJ1-4, with TRBD1 matching 10 bases. Sequences were obtained from peripheral blood. This receptor was identified in a man aged 60-69 years with active or convalescent COVID-19. The CDR3 bases are TGTGCCATCAAGGGGGACAGGGGAGGTGAAAAACTGTTTTTT. Protein sequence: CAIKGDRGGEKLFF.